This T cell receptor beta chain came from a study of shared clonotypes between healthy human individuals. Notes on this clone: This sample includes further DNA sequences coding for the same CDR3.

Germline CDR1 reads MNHNS; CDR2 reads SASEGT. CDR3 length equals 14 residues. Trimming removed 0 bases from V and 6 bases from J; junction bases left unmatched: 4. The repertoire was sequenced with immunoSEQ multiplex PCR; TCRdb's copy has only in-frame clones and lacks some. The data contain a few million clones, roughly 95% of them seen just once; the ten biggest clones take up about 0.13%. This TCR derives from a man younger than 35 in good health. The sequenced sample was naive CD4+ T cells sorted from blood. The subset denotes: CD45RA+ positively selected. The chain has TRBV6-1 and TRBJ1-2; 7 positions agree with TRBD1. The CDR3 coding sequence is TGTGCCAGCAGTGAAGCGCTTCAGGGGGATGGCTACACCTTC. Protein: CASSEALQGDGYTF.